The TCR beta chain under discussion was sequenced for a study of cytomegalovirus exposure and HLA in healthy donors. Study conclusions and caveats: Data from an earlier analysis indicated that most TCR beta V segments were productive either about 87% or about 30% of the time. Later analysis indicated greater clonal expansion among HLA-associated TCR beta chains than among equally common other chains. The classifier reportedly diagnosed cytomegalovirus status with high specificity and sensitivity. For most TCR sequences rarity was the rule, although some public TCRs occurred in many donors.

PCR primers comprised 60 Vbeta and 13 Jbeta primers. Repertoires were generated with immunoSEQ multiplex PCR, while TCRdb's copy carries only in-frame clones and drops some. The data contain 150,000 to 170,000 clones, about three quarters of them singletons. Turning to this clone: Its antigen is undetermined.

The CDR3 has 16 amino acids. In germline, CDR1 is SGHRS, CDR2 YFSETQ. V lost 0 bases to trimming and J lost 6 bases; unmatched junction nucleotides: 11. The clonotype was recovered from a woman aged 40 to 49 in good health and CMV-seronegative. The sequencing input was PBMCs. The chain couples TRBV5-1 to TRBJ2-7; 8 bases line up with TRBD1. The DNA of the CDR3 is TGCGCCAGCAGCTTGGCAGCTCGGCAGGGGGCCGCCGAGCAGTACTTC. This gives the protein CASSLAARQGAAEQYF.